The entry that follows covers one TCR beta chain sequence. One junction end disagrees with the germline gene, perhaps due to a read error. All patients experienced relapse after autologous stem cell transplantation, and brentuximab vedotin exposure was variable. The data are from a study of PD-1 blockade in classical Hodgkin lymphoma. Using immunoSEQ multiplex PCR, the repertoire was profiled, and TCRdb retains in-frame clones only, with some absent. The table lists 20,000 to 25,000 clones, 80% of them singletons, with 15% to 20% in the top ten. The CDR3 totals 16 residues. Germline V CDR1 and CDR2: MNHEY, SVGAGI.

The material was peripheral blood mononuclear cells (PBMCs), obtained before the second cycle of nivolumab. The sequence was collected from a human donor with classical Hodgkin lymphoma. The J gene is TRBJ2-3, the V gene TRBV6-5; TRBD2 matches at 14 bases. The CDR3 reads CASRYSGLAGGDTQYF. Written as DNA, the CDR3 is TGTGCCAGCAGGTACTCCGGACTAGCGGGGGGAGATACGCAGTATTTT.